Below, 6 T cell receptor beta chains from the same sample are listed, as sequenced in a study of blood T cell repertoires in COVID-19. Only in-frame clones appear in the TCRdb table, and some are missing; sequencing was by immunoSEQ multiplex PCR. The profile shows some 47,000 clones, approximately 90% of them singletons. Sequenced: peripheral blood. The origin of the receptors is a woman of 80 years or more in a cohort sampled during active or convalescent COVID-19.

The gene calls are TRBV25-1 and TRBJ2-7; D is possibly TRBD2 (6 bases). The CDR3 is 15 amino acids. Between the trimmed V and J ends, which lost 3 bases and 4 bases, there was a span of 16 bases. CDR1 and CDR2 from the germline V gene are MGHDK and SYGVNS. The CDR3 sequence: CASSDPRQGLYEQYF. CDR3 bases: TGTGCCAGCAGTGACCCGAGGCAGGGACTTTACGAGCAGTACTTC.

This clone has a handful of counts. The chain combines TRBV7-2 with TRBJ1-1, with unresolved D. This CDR3 is built from 14 residues. The V end was cut by 2 bases, the J end by 6 bases, with 13 bases between. CDR1 SGHTA and CDR2 FQGNSA come from the germline V gene. The CDR3 DNA is TGTGCCAGCAGCTTATTCGGGGAGCTAGCTGAAGCTTTCTTT. It yields the protein CASSLFGELAEAFF.

V gene TRBV6-5 combines with J gene TRBJ2-3; tentative D call: TRBD2 (6 bases). The CDR3 length is 15 residues. Trimming took off 2 bases at V and 3 bases at J, with 12 bases between the two ends. CDR1 and CDR2 from the germline V gene are MNHEY and SVGAGI. The CDR3, as DNA: TGTGCCAGCAGTTACCAGGCTAGCGTTACAGATACGCAGTATTTT. This sequence encodes CASSYQASVTDTQYF.

This chain uses TRBV5-1 with TRBJ1-2; D possibly corresponds to TRBD1 (6 bases). CDR1 and CDR2 from the germline V gene are SGHRS and YFSETQ. V lost 0 bases and J lost 3, with 15 bases in between. The CDR3 length is 16 residues. The CDR3 protein is CASSLDTGSTYYGYTF. The CDR3 nucleotides are TGCGCCAGCAGCTTGGACACAGGGTCTACGTACTATGGCTACACCTTC.

V is TRBV5-1 and J is TRBJ1-1; D may be TRBD1 (6 bases). The CDR3 is made up of 14 amino acids. V was shortened by 5 bases and J by 0 bases, with 11 bases between the two germline ends. CDR1 and CDR2 from the germline V gene are SGHRS and YFSETQ. CDR3 sequence (DNA): TGCGCCAGCAGGTCAACAGGGATGAACACTGAAGCTTTCTTT. Translated: CASRSTGMNTEAFF.

V gene TRBV6-5 combines with J gene TRBJ2-1, with TRBD2 as a possible D gene (6 bases). The V and J ends lost 6 bases and 9 bases respectively, with 15 bases between them. This CDR3 has 13 amino acids. The germline V gene encodes CDR1 MNHEY and CDR2 SVGAGI. The CDR3 nucleotides read TGTGCCAGCAGGAGCTCTAGCGTGGTTGAGCAGTTCTTC. Translation: CASRSSSVVEQFF.